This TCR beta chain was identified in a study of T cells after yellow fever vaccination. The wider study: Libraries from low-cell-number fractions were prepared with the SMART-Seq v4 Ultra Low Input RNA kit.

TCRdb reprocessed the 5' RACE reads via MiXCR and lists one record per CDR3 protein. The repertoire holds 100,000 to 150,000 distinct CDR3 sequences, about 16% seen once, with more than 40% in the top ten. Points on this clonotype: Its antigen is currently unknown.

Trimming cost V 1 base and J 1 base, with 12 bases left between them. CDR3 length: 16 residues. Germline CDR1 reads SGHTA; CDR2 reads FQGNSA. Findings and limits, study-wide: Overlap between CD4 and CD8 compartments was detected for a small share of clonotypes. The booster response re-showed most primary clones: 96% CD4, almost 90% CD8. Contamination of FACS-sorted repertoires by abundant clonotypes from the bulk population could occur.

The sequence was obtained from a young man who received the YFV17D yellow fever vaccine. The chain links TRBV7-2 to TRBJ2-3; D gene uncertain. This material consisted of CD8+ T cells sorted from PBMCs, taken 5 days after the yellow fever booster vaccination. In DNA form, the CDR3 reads TGTGCCAGCAGCTTAGAGTGGTCGTGGGGCACAGATACGCAGTATTTT. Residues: CASSLEWSWGTDTQYF.